The 19 T cell receptor beta chains below were found in one sample sequenced in a study of blood T cells in healthy people across ages. Primed by a sample-barcoded 5' primer and a J-beta primer mix, a second PCR proceeded for about 6 to 11 cycles. TCRdb reprocessed the 5' RACE reads via MiXCR and lists one record per CDR3 protein. The table shows hundreds of thousands of distinct CDR3 sequences, with over 40% occurring only once. The specimen sequenced was blood. The source is a woman older than 75 in good health.

This clonotype was counted ten times or more. The chain couples TRBV6-2 or TRBV6-3 to TRBJ2-1; perhaps TRBD1 as D (5 bases). The CDR3 contains 13 residues. The V end lost 8 bases, the J end lost 6 bases, and 14 bases lay between the germline ends. CDR1 is MNHEY and CDR2 is SVGEGT in the germline V gene. The CDR3 reads CASCLDSINEQFF. The CDR3 DNA reads as TGTGCCAGCTGTTTAGACAGTATCAATGAGCAGTTCTTC.

A single count supports this clonotype. The chain recombines TRBV5-1 with TRBJ2-1, with 9 bases fitting TRBD2. The length of the CDR3 is 17 residues. Germline V lookup: CDR1 SGHRS, CDR2 YFSETQ. The ends lost 6 bases at V and 6 bases at J; junction bases unmatched: 16. The CDR3: CASTSPAGGPGFNEQFF. The CDR3 DNA follows: TGCGCCAGCACTTCACCTGCGGGAGGGCCCGGATTCAATGAGCAGTTCTTC.

The J gene is TRBJ2-1, the V gene TRBV29-1; 10 bases are a match to TRBD2. V lost 7 bases to trimming and J lost 15 bases; unmatched junction nucleotides: 9. The CDR3 runs to 11 residues. In germline, CDR1 is SQVTM, CDR2 ANQGSEA. The CDR3 nucleotides are TGCAGCGGCTCTAGCGGGGGTAGGATGTTCTTC. Translated: CSGSSGGRMFF.

The chain carries TRBV20-1 and TRBJ1-2; 9 nucleotides align to TRBD1. The germline CDR1 and CDR2 sequences are DFQATT and SNEGSKA (reference sequence). V shed 0 bases, J shed 0 bases, and the junction held 2 bases outside the gene matches. This CDR3 region has 15 residues. This chain's CDR3 is CSARDRQGANYGYTF. DNA for the CDR3: TGCAGTGCTAGAGATAGACAGGGGGCTAACTATGGCTACACCTTC.

This sequence joins TRBV28 and TRBJ1-2, with no clear D. The V and J ends lost 5 bases and 5 bases respectively, with 9 bases between them. The CDR3 loop spans 12 amino acids. Germline V CDR1 and CDR2: MDHEN, SYDVKM. CDR3 loop: CASSAELYGYTF. The CDR3 region has the DNA TGTGCCAGCAGTGCTGAACTTTATGGCTACACCTTC.

This clonotype was seen ten or more times. One junction end disagrees with the germline gene, perhaps due to a read error. This chain links TRBV20-1 with TRBJ2-1; perhaps TRBD2 as D (6 bases). Germline CDR1 is DFQATT and CDR2 is SNEGSKA (reference sequence). The CDR3 loop spans 14 amino acids. CDR3 region: CSARDNGRFNEQFF. CDR3 in DNA: TGCAGTGCAAGAGATAATGGGAGGTTCAATGAGCAGTTCTTC.

This clonotype was observed a few times. V gene TRBV28 combines with J gene TRBJ2-2; possibly TRBD2 for D (5 bases). This CDR3 region has 14 residues. The germline V gene has CDR1 MDHEN and CDR2 SYDVKM. Trimming removed 6 bases from V and 6 bases from J, with 14 bases in between. Here the CDR3 DNA reads TGTGCCAGCAGGAGGGAGCTCTTATCCGGGGAGCTGTTTTTT. Its translation: CASRRELLSGELFF. Filled out from reference TRBV28 and TRBJ2-2, the complete variable domain reads DVKVTQSSRYLVKRTGEKVFLECVQDMDHENMFWYRQDPGLGLRLIYFSYDVKMKEKGDIPEGYSVSREKKERFSLILESASTNQTSMYLCASRRELLSGELFFGEGSRLTVL.

The V call is TRBV7-9, the J call TRBJ1-2, with TRBD1 as a possible D gene (5 bases). The V and J ends lost 6 bases and 4 bases respectively, with 18 bases between them. CDR3 length: 15 residues. The germline V gene encodes CDR1 SEHNR and CDR2 FQNEAQ (reference sequence). CDR3 DNA: TGTGCCAGCAGTACCTTTGGGCAGGGTACCTATGGCTACACCTTC. Translation: CASSTFGQGTYGYTF.

The gene calls are TRBV6-1 and TRBJ2-1; 9 bases align to TRBD1. The CDR3 is 15 amino acids. J lost 7 bases, V lost 4 bases, and 8 bases had no gene match. Per the germline V gene, CDR1 is MNHNS and CDR2 is SASEGT. The CDR3 nucleotides are TGTGCCAGCAGTGGGGAGACAGGGGGTACGAATGAGCAGTTCTTC. The encoded protein is CASSGETGGTNEQFF.

This chain joins TRBV6-5 and TRBJ2-3, with D tentatively TRBD1 (5 bases). The germline CDR1 and CDR2 sequences are MNHEY and SVGAGI. The CDR3 is made up of 14 amino acids. Deletions cut 2 bases from V and 1 base from J, with 7 bases between. The CDR3 bases are TGTGCCAGCAGTTACAGGGGTCGCACAGATACGCAGTATTTT. It codes for CASSYRGRTDTQYF.

This clonotype has only a few counts. This may come from a read error, since a much larger clone is one base off. The CDR3 reads CSVDTGWNEQYF. The CDR3 DNA reads TGCAGCGTTGACACGGGGTGGAATGAGCAGTACTTC. V is TRBV29-1 and J is TRBJ2-1; the D gene is possibly TRBD2 (5 bases). The J call may be wrong; the DNA end is better matched by TRBJ2-7. The CDR3 spans 12 residues. From germline, CDR1 is SQVTM and CDR2 ANQGSEA.

This clonotype was counted once. This may stem from a read error, because a much larger clone lies one nucleotide away. The chain has TRBV5-1 and TRBJ2-1; perhaps TRBD1 as D (6 bases). The V end was cut by 4 bases, the J end by 6 bases, with 20 bases between. CDR3 size: 16 residues. Germline CDR1 is SGHRS and CDR2 is YFSETQ. In DNA, the CDR3 is TGCGCCAGCAGCCCCGATTCCGGGACACCTTTCAATGAGCAGTTCTTC. It is translated as CASSPDSGTPFNEQFF.

CDR3 loop: CASSLLDRSYEQYF. CDR3 bases: TGTGCCAGCAGCTTATTGGACAGGTCCTACGAGCAGTACTTC. The rearrangement uses TRBV13 and TRBJ2-1; 7 bases map to TRBD1. The end of the DNA aligns better with TRBJ2-7, so the J call may be wrong. This CDR3 is 14 amino acids long. Germline lookup yields CDR1 PRHDT and CDR2 FYEKMQ (reference sequence).

This clonotype was observed a handful of times. The V call is TRBV5-6, the J call TRBJ2-2; the D gene could be TRBD1 or TRBD2 (5 bases each). The CDR3 is made up of 16 amino acids. Germline loops: CDR1 SGHDT, CDR2 YYEEEE. Trimming cost V 0 bases and J 3 bases, with 12 bases left between them. CDR3 DNA sequence: TGTGCCAGCAGCTTGGTGGGGGAAAGAGACACCGGGGAGCTGTTTTTT. As protein: CASSLVGERDTGELFF.

There are many counts of this clonotype. The rearrangement uses TRBV29-1 and TRBJ2-7; TRBD2 matches at 7 bases. The CDR3 contains 14 residues. J lost 4 bases, V lost 4 bases, and 10 bases had no gene match. CDR1 is SQVTM, CDR2 ANQGSEA, per germline. The CDR3 DNA is TGCAGCGTTGCGGGAGGAGGGTTCGAATACGAGCAGTACTTC. Its protein is CSVAGGGFEYEQYF.

Regarding this clonotype: One junction end does not reproduce the germline sequence, and a read error may be involved. The gene calls are TRBV5-6 and TRBJ2-3; no clear D gene. The CDR3 is 12 residues long. Germline CDR1 and CDR2: SGHDT and YYEEEE. In DNA, the CDR3 is TGTGCCCGCAGCTTTTACACAGATACGCAGTATTTT. Its translation: CARSFYTDTQYF.

The chain links TRBV7-3 to TRBJ2-1; 7 bases align to TRBD2. The CDR3 is made up of 16 amino acids. J lost 2 bases, V lost 2 bases, and 6 bases had no gene match. Germline-derived CDR1 and CDR2 are SGHTA and FQGTGA. The chain's CDR3 is CASSLEGLNTYNEQFF. As DNA, the CDR3 is TGTGCCAGCAGCTTAGAGGGACTAAACACCTACAATGAGCAGTTCTTC.

This clonotype was detected once. The chain has TRBV7-9 and TRBJ2-1; a weak D match, TRBD1 (5 bases). This CDR3 has 12 amino acids. V gave up 5 bases and J gave up 6 bases, with 8 bases separating them. The germline V gene has CDR1 SEHNR and CDR2 FQNEAQ (reference sequence). The CDR3 sequence: CASSAGFNEQFF. For the CDR3, the DNA is TGTGCCAGCAGCGCAGGGTTCAATGAGCAGTTCTTC.

Details on this clonotype: It may be a read error: a sequence one base away is much more abundant. The V and J genes are TRBV27 and TRBJ2-7, with 9 bases lining up with TRBD1. J lost 5 bases, V lost 10 bases, and 6 bases had no gene match. The CDR3 is 12 residues long. Germline values: CDR1 MNHEY, CDR2 SMNVEV (reference sequence). The CDR3 protein is CATTGGLNEQYF. The DNA of the CDR3 is TGTGCCACGACAGGGGGATTGAACGAGCAGTACTTC.